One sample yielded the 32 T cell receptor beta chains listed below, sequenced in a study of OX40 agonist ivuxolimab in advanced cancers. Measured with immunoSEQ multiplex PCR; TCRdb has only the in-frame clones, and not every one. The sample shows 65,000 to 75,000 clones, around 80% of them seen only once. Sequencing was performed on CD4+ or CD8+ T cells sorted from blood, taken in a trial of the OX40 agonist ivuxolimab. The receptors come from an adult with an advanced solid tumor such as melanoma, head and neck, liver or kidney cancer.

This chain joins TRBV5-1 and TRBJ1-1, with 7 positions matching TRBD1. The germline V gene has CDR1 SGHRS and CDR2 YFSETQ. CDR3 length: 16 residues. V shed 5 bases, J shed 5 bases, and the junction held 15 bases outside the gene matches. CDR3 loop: CASSREGARGKTEAFF. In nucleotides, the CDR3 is TGCGCCAGCAGTCGAGAGGGGGCGCGGGGGAAAACTGAAGCTTTCTTT. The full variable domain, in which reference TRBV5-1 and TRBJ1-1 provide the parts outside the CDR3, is KAGVTQTPRYLIKTRGQQVTLSCSPISGHRSVSWYQQTPGQGLQFLFEYFSETQRNKGNFPGRFSGRQFSNSRSEMNVSTLELGDSALYLCASSREGARGKTEAFFGQGTRLTVV.

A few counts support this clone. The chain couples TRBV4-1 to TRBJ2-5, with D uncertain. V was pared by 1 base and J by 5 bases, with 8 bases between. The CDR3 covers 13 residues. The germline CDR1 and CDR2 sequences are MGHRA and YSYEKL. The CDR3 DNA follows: TGCGCCAGCAGCCAAGCGACCCGGGAGACCCAGTACTTC. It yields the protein CASSQATRETQYF.

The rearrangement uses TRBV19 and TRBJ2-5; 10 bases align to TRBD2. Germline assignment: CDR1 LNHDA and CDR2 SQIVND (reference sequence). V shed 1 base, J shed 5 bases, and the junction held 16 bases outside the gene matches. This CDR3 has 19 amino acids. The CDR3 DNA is TGTGCCAGTAGTATAGCAAAGGCTAGCGGGGGCTTTTACCGTGAGACCCAGTACTTC. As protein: CASSIAKASGGFYRETQYF.

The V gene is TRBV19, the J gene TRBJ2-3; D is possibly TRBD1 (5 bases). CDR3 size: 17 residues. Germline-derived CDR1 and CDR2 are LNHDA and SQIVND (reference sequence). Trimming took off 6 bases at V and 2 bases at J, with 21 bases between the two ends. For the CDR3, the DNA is TGTGCCAGTAGCCGACAGAAACAGTTTAGCCTCACAGATACGCAGTATTTT. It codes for CASSRQKQFSLTDTQYF.

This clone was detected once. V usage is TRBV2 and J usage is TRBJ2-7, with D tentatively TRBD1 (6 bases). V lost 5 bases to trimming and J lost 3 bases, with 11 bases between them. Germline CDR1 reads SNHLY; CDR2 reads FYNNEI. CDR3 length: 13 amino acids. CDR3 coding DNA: TGTGCCAGCAGTCAGGGGTTCGGCTACGAGCAGTACTTC. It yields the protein CASSQGFGYEQYF.

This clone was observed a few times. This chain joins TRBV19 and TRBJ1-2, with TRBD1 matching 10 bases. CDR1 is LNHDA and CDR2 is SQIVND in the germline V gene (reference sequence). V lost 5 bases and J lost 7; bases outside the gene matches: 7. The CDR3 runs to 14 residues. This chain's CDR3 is CASSETGTGVGYTF. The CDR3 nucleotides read TGTGCCAGTAGTGAGACCGGGACAGGGGTTGGCTACACCTTC.

DNA for the CDR3: TGTGCCAGCAGTGAATCGGCAGTAGATTACACTGAAGCTTTCTTT. It encodes CASSESAVDYTEAFF. The V call is TRBV6-1, the J call TRBJ1-1; D is undetermined. Germline CDR1 is MNHNS and CDR2 is SASEGT. Trimming shortened V by 2 bases and J by 3 bases, and 13 bases separated the two germline ends. The CDR3 length is 15 residues.

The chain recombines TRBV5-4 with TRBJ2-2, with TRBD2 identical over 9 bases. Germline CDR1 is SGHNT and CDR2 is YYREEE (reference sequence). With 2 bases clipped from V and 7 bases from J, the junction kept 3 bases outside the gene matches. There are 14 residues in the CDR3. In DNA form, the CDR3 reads TGTGCCAGCAGCTTCGGGACTAGCTACGGGGAGCTGTTTTTT. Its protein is CASSFGTSYGELFF.

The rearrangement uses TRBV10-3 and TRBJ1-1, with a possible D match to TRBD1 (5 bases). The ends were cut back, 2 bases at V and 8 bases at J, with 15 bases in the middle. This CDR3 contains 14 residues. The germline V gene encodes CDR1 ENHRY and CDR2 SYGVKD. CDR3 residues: CAISETRDLSEAFF. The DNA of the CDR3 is TGTGCCATCAGTGAGACCAGGGACCTCTCGGAAGCTTTCTTT.

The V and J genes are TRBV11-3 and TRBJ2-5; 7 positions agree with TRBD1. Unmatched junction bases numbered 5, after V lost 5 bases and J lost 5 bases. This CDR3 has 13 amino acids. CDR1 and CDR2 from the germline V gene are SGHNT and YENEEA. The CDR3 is CASSKTGLETQYF. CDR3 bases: TGTGCCAGCAGCAAGACAGGGTTGGAGACCCAGTACTTC.

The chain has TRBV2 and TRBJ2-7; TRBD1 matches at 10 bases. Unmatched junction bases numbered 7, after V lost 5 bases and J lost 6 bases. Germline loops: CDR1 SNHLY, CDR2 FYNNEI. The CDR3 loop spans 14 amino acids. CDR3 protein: CASSPGQGMGEQYF. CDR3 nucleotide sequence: TGTGCCAGCAGTCCGGGACAGGGGATGGGCGAGCAGTACTTC.

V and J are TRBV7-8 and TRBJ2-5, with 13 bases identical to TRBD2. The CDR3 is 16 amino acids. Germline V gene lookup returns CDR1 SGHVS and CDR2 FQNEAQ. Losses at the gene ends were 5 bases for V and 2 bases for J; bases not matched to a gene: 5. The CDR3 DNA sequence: TGTGCCAGCAGCAGACGGACTAGCGGGAGTCAAGAGACCCAGTACTTC. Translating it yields CASSRRTSGSQETQYF.

The CDR3 DNA reads as TGTGCCAGCAGCCTCGATCGGCCATTTCGCTCCGAGCAGTACTTC. Translated, it gives CASSLDRPFRSEQYF. The chain employs TRBV7-2 and TRBJ2-7; D not certain. The V end was cut by 5 bases, the J end by 6 bases, with 20 bases between. Germline loops: CDR1 SGHTA, CDR2 FQGNSA. The CDR3 is 15 residues long.

The CDR3 region has the DNA TGCGCCAGCAGGCAGGGGGTGGTAGCGGGAGACAATGAGCAGTTCTTC. Translation: CASRQGVVAGDNEQFF. The chain carries TRBV4-3 and TRBJ2-1; 9 positions match TRBD2. The CDR3 sequence is 16 residues long. The germline V gene encodes CDR1 LGHNA and CDR2 YSLEER. The J segment lost 5 bases and the V segment lost 6 bases, leaving 11 bases of the junction unmatched.

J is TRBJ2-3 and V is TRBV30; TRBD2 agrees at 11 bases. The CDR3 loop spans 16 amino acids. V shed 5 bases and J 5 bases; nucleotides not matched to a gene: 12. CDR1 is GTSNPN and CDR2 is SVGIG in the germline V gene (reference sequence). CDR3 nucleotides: TGTGCCTGGGGGCCCCAAAATAGCGGGAGGGAAGATACGCAGTATTTT. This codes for CAWGPQNSGREDTQYF. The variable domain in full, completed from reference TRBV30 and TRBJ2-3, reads SQTIHQWPATLVQPVGSPLSLECTVEGTSNPNLYWYRQAAGRGLQLLFYSVGIGQISSEVPQNLSASRPQDRQFILSSKKLLLSDSGFYLCAWGPQNSGREDTQYFGPGTRLTVL.

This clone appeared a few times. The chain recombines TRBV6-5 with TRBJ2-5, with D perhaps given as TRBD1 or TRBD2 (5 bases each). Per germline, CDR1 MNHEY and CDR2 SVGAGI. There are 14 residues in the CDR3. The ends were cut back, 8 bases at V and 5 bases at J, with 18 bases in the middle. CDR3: CASRMSGTQETQYF. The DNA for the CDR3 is TGTGCCAGCCGAATGAGTGGGACCCAGGAGACCCAGTACTTC.

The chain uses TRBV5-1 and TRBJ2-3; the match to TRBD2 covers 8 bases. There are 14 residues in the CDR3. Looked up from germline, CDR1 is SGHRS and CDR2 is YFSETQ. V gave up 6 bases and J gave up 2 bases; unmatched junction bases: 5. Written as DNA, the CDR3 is TGCGCCAGCACCCCGACTAGCGCCACAGATACGCAGTATTTT. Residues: CASTPTSATDTQYF.

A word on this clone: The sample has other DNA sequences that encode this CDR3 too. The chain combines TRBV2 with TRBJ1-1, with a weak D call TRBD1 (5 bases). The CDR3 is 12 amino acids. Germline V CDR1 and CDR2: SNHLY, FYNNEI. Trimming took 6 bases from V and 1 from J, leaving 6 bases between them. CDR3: CASSRENTEAFF. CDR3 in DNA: TGTGCCAGCAGCAGGGAGAACACTGAAGCTTTCTTT.

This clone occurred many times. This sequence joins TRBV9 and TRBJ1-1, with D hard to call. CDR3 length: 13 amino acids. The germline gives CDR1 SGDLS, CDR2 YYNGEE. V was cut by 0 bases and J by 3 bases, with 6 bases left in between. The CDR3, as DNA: TGTGCCAGCAGCGTAGGGCAGGACACTGAAGCTTTCTTT. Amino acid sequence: CASSVGQDTEAFF.

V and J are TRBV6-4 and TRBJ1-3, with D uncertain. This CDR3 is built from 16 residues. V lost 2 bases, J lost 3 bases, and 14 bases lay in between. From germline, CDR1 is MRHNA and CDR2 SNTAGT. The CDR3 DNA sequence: TGTGCCAGCAGTGACGACGAGGGCCTCGGTGGAAACACCATATATTTT. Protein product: CASSDDEGLGGNTIYF.

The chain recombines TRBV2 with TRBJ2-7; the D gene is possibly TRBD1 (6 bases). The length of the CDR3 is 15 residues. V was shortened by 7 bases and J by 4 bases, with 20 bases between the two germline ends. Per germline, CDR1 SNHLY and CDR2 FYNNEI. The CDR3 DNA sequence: TGTGCCAGCAAACGCTATTGGGGGACAAATTACGAGCAGTACGTC. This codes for CASKRYWGTNYEQYV.

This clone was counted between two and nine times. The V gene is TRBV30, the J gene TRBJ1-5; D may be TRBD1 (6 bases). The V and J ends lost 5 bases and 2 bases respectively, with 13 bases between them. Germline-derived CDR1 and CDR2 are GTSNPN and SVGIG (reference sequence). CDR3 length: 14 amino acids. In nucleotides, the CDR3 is TGTGCCTGGGGCGAGGGACACGGCAATCAGCCCCAGCATTTT. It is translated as CAWGEGHGNQPQHF.

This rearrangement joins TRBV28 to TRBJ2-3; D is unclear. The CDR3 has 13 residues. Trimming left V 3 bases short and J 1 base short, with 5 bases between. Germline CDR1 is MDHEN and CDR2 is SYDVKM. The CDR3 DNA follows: TGTGCCAGCAGTTTTCTGGGCACAGATACGCAGTATTTT. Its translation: CASSFLGTDTQYF.

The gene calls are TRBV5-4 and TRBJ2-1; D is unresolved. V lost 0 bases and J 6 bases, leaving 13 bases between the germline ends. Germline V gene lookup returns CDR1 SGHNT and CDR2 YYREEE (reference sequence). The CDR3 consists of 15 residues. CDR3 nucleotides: TGTGCCAGCAGCTTGGGGGTTACGGGTGGCAATGAGCAGTTCTTC. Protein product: CASSLGVTGGNEQFF. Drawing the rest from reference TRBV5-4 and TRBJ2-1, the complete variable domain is ETGVTQSPTHLIKTRGQQVTLRCSSQSGHNTVSWYQQALGQGPQFIFQYYREEENGRGNFPPRFSGLQFPNYSSELNVNALELDDSALYLCASSLGVTGGNEQFFGPGTRLTVL.

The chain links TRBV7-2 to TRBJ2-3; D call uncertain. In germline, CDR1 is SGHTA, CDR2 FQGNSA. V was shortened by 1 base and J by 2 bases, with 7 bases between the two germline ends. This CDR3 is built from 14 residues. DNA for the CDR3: TGTGCCAGCAGCTTAGATTCAGACACAGATACGCAGTATTTT. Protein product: CASSLDSDTDTQYF.

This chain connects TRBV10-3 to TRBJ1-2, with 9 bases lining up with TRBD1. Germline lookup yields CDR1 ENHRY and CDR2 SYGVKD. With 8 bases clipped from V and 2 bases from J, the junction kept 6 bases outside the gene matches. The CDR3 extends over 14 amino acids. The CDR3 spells CAIENGQGNYGYTF. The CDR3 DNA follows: TGTGCCATCGAGAACGGACAGGGGAACTATGGCTACACCTTC.

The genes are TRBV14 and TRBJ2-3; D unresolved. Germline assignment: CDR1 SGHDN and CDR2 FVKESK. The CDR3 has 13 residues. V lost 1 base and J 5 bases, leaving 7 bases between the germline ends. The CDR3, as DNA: TGTGCCAGCAGCCAAGCCAGTCAAGATACGCAGTATTTT. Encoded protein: CASSQASQDTQYF.

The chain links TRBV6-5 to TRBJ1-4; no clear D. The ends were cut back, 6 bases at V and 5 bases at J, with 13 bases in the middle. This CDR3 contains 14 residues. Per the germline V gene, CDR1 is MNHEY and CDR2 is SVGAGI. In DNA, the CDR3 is TGTGCCAGCAGAGAGACATCTCAAAATGAAAAACTGTTTTTT. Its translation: CASRETSQNEKLFF.

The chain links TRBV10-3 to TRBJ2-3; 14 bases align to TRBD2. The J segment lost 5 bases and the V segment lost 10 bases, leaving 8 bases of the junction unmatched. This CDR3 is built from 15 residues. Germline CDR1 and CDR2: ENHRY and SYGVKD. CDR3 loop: CATKTSGRAEDTQYF. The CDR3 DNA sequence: TGTGCCACCAAGACTAGCGGGAGGGCCGAAGATACGCAGTATTTT.

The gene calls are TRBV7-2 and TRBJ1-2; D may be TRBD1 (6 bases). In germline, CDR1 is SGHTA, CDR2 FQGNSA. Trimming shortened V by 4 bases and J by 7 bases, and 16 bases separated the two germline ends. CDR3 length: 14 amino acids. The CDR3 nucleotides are TGTGCCAGCAGCTCCTTACAGGGAGAAGGTGGCTACACCTTC. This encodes CASSSLQGEGGYTF.

CDR3 amino acids: CASSPPGGRFSYNEQFF. CDR3 sequence (DNA): TGTGCCAGCAGCCCCCCGGGCGGGAGGTTCTCCTACAATGAGCAGTTCTTC. The chain combines TRBV9 with TRBJ2-1; 8 bases are a match to TRBD2. J was trimmed by 0 bases and V by 4 bases; bases with no gene match: 9. There are 17 residues in the CDR3. CDR1 and CDR2 (germline): SGDLS, YYNGEE.

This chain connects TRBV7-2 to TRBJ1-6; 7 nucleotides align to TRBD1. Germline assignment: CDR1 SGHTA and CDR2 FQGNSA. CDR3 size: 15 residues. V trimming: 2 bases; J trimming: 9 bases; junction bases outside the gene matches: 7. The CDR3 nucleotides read TGTGCCAGCAGCTTACAACAGGGGCTGAGTTCACCCCTCCACTTT. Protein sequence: CASSLQQGLSSPLHF.